The 21 T cell receptor beta chains below all came from one sample that was sequenced in a study of molecular identifiers for immune sequencing clone quantification. TCRdb called the PCR reads again in MiXCR, with one record for every CDR3 protein. This sample has some 65,000 distinct CDR3 sequences, with approximately 17% found just once. Input material: naive CD8+ T cells from blood, with Jurkat cell RNA spiked in. The subset is: FACS-sorted CD8+CD4-CCR7+CD45RA+ naive T cells. These receptors were taken from a human donor in good health. Some libraries in this study had Jurkat cell RNA spiked in.

This clonotype appeared many times. V usage is TRBV19 and J usage is TRBJ2-7, with 9 bases identical to TRBD2. V lost 5 bases, J lost 2 bases, and 7 bases stayed unmatched. This CDR3 has 15 amino acids. The germline CDR1 and CDR2 sequences are LNHDA and SQIVND (reference sequence). The CDR3 DNA reads as TGTGCCAGTAGTCCGGGGACTAGCTCCGCCTACGAGCAGTACTTC. Translation: CASSPGTSSAYEQYF.

This clonotype has ten or more counts. The chain couples TRBV4-1 to TRBJ2-7; unclear D gene. CDR1 is MGHRA, CDR2 YSYEKL, per germline. V lost 4 bases and J 2 bases, leaving 12 bases between the germline ends. The CDR3 contains 14 residues. The CDR3 loop is CASSPLYSPYEQYF. The CDR3 nucleotides read TGCGCCAGCAGCCCCCTTTATAGCCCCTACGAGCAGTACTTC.

This clonotype was detected only a few times. V is TRBV30 and J is TRBJ1-4; D is possibly TRBD1 (5 bases). CDR3 length: 14 amino acids. Trimming removed 8 bases at V and 8 bases at J, with 21 bases between. CDR1 GTSNPN and CDR2 SVGIG come from the germline V gene (reference sequence). CDR3 region: CAGLLQEQEEKLFF. In nucleotides, the CDR3 is TGTGCCGGACTCTTACAGGAACAAGAAGAAAAACTGTTTTTT.

The chain combines TRBV7-9 with TRBJ2-7; 11 positions match TRBD1. The CDR3 loop spans 16 amino acids. CDR1 is SEHNR and CDR2 is FQNEAQ in the germline V gene (reference sequence). J was trimmed by 3 bases and V by 5 bases; bases with no gene match: 9. CDR3 in DNA: TGTGCCAGCAGCCCTTCTCCGGGACAGGGGGGCTACGAGCAGTACGTC. Translating gives CASSPSPGQGGYEQYV.

The V call is TRBV6-4, the J call TRBJ1-6; D is ambiguous. Between the trimmed V and J ends, which lost 8 bases and 0 bases, there was a span of 17 bases. The CDR3 spans 17 residues. Looked up from germline, CDR1 is MRHNA and CDR2 is SNTAGT. For the CDR3, the DNA is TGTGCCAGCGGTAATGTGGGAACGAGCTCCTATAATTCACCCCTCCACTTT. Its translation: CASGNVGTSSYNSPLHF.

This clonotype showed up many times. The chain couples TRBV7-9 to TRBJ2-3, with D tentatively TRBD2 (6 bases). Germline V CDR1 and CDR2: SEHNR, FQNEAQ (reference sequence). The CDR3 is 15 residues long. V dropped 2 bases and J dropped 0 bases, with 9 bases sitting between them. CDR3 residues: CASSLWDSSTDTQYF. The CDR3 coding sequence is TGTGCCAGCAGCTTATGGGACTCTAGCACAGATACGCAGTATTTT.

This clonotype came up a few times. A much larger clone lies one base from this, so it may be a read error. The rearrangement uses TRBV6-5 and TRBJ2-5; possible D gene TRBD2, 5 bases. The CDR3 is 15 residues long. V was clipped by 4 bases and J by 5 bases, with 17 bases between them. Germline CDR1 is MNHEY and CDR2 is SVGAGI. The CDR3 loop is CASSLPGGWEETQYF. The CDR3 nucleotides read TGTGCCAGCAGTTTACCCGGAGGATGGGAGGAGACCCAGTACTTC.

This clonotype was picked up a small number of times. V usage is TRBV9 and J usage is TRBJ2-7; 8 bases are a match to TRBD2. In germline, CDR1 is SGDLS, CDR2 YYNGEE. J lost 3 bases, V lost 0 bases, and 8 bases had no gene match. The CDR3 covers 16 residues. CDR3 amino acids: CASSVGTSGDLYEQYF. In DNA, the CDR3 is TGTGCCAGCAGCGTAGGAACTAGCGGAGACCTCTACGAGCAGTACTTC.

This clonotype was counted ten times or more. The chain combines TRBV27 with TRBJ1-3; a weak D match, TRBD1 (5 bases). Trimming removed 6 bases at V and 1 base at J, with 19 bases between. Germline CDR1 reads MNHEY; CDR2 reads SMNVEV (reference sequence). The CDR3 has 17 residues. DNA for the CDR3: TGTGCCAGCAGACGCGTATGGGGGGATCCGTCTGGAAACACCATATATTTT. This sequence encodes CASRRVWGDPSGNTIYF.

In DNA form, the CDR3 reads TGTGCCAGCAGTTCCCCCTGGGGGGGGGGACGGTATAATTCACCCCTCCACTTT. Its translation: CASSSPWGGGRYNSPLHF. The rearrangement links TRBV28 to TRBJ1-6; weak D call: TRBD1 (5 bases). The germline V gene encodes CDR1 MDHEN and CDR2 SYDVKM. Trimming took off 4 bases at V and 4 bases at J, with 20 bases between the two ends. This CDR3 spans 18 amino acids.

This clonotype was seen at least ten times. The CDR3, as DNA: TGTGCCAGCAGCCGAGGCACTAGCGTTCCGGGGGAGTCCTACAATGAGCAGTTCTTC. It yields the protein CASSRGTSVPGESYNEQFF. The chain is built from TRBV7-9 and TRBJ2-1, with 7 nucleotides matching TRBD2. V was pared by 5 bases and J by 1 base, with 17 bases of the junction left unmatched. CDR1 is SEHNR and CDR2 is FQNEAQ in the germline V gene (reference sequence). The CDR3 length is 19 residues.

This clonotype was observed at least ten times. The V call is TRBV27, the J call TRBJ2-5; perhaps TRBD2 as D (5 bases). This CDR3 is built from 15 residues. The germline V gene encodes CDR1 MNHEY and CDR2 SMNVEV (reference sequence). Trimming removed 3 bases at V and 4 bases at J, with 15 bases between. The DNA of the CDR3 is TGTGCCAGCAGTTTTGGCAGCGGTGGGCCAGAGACCCAGTACTTC. Translated: CASSFGSGGPETQYF.

As DNA, the CDR3 is TGCAGTGCTACGAGCGGGAGCTCCTACAATGAGCAGTTCTTC. Translating it yields CSATSGSSYNEQFF. The genes are TRBV20-1 and TRBJ2-1; 8 bases fit TRBD2. The V gene end was trimmed by 4 bases and the J gene end by 0 bases; junction bases not matched to a gene: 2. CDR1 DFQATT and CDR2 SNEGSKA come from the germline V gene (reference sequence). This CDR3 has 14 amino acids.

Concerning this clonotype itself: This may arise from a read error, as a much more abundant clone is one base away. This sequence joins TRBV28 and TRBJ2-3; 8 bases fit TRBD2. Trimming took 2 bases from V and 2 from J; bases not matched to a gene: 6. The CDR3 sequence is 16 residues long. Per germline, CDR1 MDHEN and CDR2 SYDVKM. The CDR3 reads CASSLVLAGATDTQYF. DNA of the CDR3: TGTGCCAGCAGTTTAGTTCTAGCGGGCGCCACAGATACGCAGTATTTT.

Ten or more counts support this clonotype. The chain combines TRBV12-3 or TRBV12-4 with TRBJ2-1, with 12 bases identical to TRBD2. This CDR3 contains 17 residues. V lost 6 bases to trimming and J lost 1 base; unmatched junction nucleotides: 7. DNA for the CDR3: TGTGCCAGCAGACCCTTGACTAGCGGGAGTTCCTACAATGAGCAGTTCTTC. Protein: CASRPLTSGSSYNEQFF.

This clonotype occurred many times. V gene TRBV11-2 combines with J gene TRBJ2-1; 9 positions match TRBD2. The V segment lost 5 bases and the J segment 4 bases; nucleotides outside the gene matches: 12. There are 17 residues in the CDR3. Germline CDR1 SGHAT, CDR2 FQNNGV. CDR3 region: CASSPVGLAGLYNEQFF. The CDR3, as DNA: TGTGCCAGCAGCCCGGTCGGGCTAGCGGGACTATACAATGAGCAGTTCTTC.

This clonotype was seen once. Since a much larger clone is just one base distant, this may be a read error. This CDR3 is missing its conserved last phenylalanine or tryptophan, likely due to a read error. The J gene is TRBJ2-7, the V gene TRBV2; D remains unclear. Between the trimmed V and J ends, which lost 1 base and 2 bases, there was a span of 6 bases. The CDR3 loop spans 13 amino acids. Germline values: CDR1 SNHLY, CDR2 FYNNEI. The CDR3 nucleotides are TGTGCCAGCAGTGAAGGTTTGCCCTACGAGCAGTACCTC. It is translated as CASSEGLPYEQYL.

In this sample, this clonotype turned up many times. The V call is TRBV3-1, the J call TRBJ2-3, with D hard to call. Germline CDR1 is LGHDT and CDR2 is YNNKEL (reference sequence). V lost 2 bases to trimming and J lost 2 bases, with 8 bases between them. The CDR3 spans 14 residues. The CDR3 nucleotides read TGTGCCAGCAGCCAACCCCGGTCCACAGATACGCAGTATTTT. The encoded protein is CASSQPRSTDTQYF.

Turning to this clonotype: This sequence may be a read error, since a much larger clone differs from it by one base. The chain joins TRBV7-3 to TRBJ2-3; D gene ambiguous. This CDR3 has 13 residues. The germline gives CDR1 SGHTA, CDR2 FQGTGA. The DNA for the CDR3 is TGTGCCAGCAGCTTACTTTGGGCGGATACGCAGTGTTTT. Protein sequence: CASSLLWADTQCF.

This clonotype was detected many times. The rearrangement links TRBV20-1 to TRBJ2-7; TRBD1 matches at 9 bases. The CDR3 is made up of 13 amino acids. V lost 6 bases, J lost 0 bases, and 3 bases stayed unmatched. Germline CDR1 DFQATT, CDR2 SNEGSKA (reference sequence). The CDR3 loop reads CSAWTGDSYEQYF. CDR3 DNA: TGCAGTGCGTGGACAGGGGACTCCTACGAGCAGTACTTC.

The V gene is TRBV28, the J gene TRBJ2-2; D possibly corresponds to TRBD2 (6 bases). Trimming left V 3 bases short and J 2 bases short, with 19 bases between. The CDR3 is 18 amino acids. Germline V gene sequence: CDR1 MDHEN, CDR2 SYDVKM. The CDR3 here is CASSFWVGSAENTGELFF. Here the CDR3 DNA reads TGTGCCAGCAGTTTTTGGGTCGGGAGCGCGGAAAACACCGGGGAGCTGTTTTTT. The entire variable domain, with the rest obtained from reference TRBV28 and TRBJ2-2, is as follows: DVKVTQSSRYLVKRTGEKVFLECVQDMDHENMFWYRQDPGLGLRLIYFSYDVKMKEKGDIPEGYSVSREKKERFSLILESASTNQTSMYLCASSFWVGSAENTGELFFGEGSRLTVL.